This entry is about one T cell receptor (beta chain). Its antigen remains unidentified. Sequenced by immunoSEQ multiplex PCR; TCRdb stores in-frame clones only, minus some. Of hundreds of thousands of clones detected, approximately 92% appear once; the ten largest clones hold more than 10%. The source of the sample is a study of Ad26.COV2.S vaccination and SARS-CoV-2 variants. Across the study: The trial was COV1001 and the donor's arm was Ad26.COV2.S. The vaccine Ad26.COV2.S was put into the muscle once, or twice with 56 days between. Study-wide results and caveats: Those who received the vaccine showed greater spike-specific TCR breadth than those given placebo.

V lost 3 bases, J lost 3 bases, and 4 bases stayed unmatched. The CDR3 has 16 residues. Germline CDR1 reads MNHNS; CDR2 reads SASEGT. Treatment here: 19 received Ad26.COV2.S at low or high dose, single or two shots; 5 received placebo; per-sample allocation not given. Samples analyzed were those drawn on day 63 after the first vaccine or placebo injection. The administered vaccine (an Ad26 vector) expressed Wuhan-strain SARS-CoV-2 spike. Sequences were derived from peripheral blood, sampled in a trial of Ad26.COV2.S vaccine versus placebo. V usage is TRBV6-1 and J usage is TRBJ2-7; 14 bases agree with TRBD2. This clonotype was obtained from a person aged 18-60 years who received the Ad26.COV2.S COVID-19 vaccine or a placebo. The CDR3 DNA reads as TGTGCCAGCAGTGACGGGACTAGCGGGGGTAACTACGAGCAGTACTTC. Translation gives CASSDGTSGGNYEQYF.